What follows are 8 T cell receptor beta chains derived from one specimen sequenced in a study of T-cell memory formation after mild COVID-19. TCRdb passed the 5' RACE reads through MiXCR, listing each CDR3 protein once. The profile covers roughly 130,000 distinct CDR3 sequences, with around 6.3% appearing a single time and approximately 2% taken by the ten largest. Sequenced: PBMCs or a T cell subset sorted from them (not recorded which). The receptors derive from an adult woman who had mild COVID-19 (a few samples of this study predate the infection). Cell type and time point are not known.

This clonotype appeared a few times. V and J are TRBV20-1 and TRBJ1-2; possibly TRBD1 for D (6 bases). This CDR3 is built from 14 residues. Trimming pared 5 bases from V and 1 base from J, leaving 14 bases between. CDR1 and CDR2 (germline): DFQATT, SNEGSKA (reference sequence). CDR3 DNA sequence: TGCAGTGCTGAAGACAGGATAATTAACTATGGCTACACCTTC. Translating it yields CSAEDRIINYGYTF.

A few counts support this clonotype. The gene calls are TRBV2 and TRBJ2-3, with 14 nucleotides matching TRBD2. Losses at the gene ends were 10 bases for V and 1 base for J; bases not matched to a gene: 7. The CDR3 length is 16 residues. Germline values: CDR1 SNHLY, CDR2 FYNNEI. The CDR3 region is CATTPGLAGGTDTQYF. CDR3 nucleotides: TGTGCCACCACACCGGGACTAGCGGGGGGCACAGATACGCAGTATTTT.

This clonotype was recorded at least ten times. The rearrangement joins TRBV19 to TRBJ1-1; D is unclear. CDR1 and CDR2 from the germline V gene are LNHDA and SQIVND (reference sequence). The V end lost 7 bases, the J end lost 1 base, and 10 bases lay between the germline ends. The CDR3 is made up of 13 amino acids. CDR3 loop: CASTLTRNTEAFF. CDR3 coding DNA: TGTGCCAGTACCCTAACAAGGAACACTGAAGCTTTCTTT. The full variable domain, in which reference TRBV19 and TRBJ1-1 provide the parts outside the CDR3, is DGGITQSPKYLFRKEGQNVTLSCEQNLNHDAMYWYRQDPGQGLRLIYYSQIVNDFQKGDIAEGYSVSREKKESFPLTVTSAQKNPTAFYLCASTLTRNTEAFFGQGTRLTVV.

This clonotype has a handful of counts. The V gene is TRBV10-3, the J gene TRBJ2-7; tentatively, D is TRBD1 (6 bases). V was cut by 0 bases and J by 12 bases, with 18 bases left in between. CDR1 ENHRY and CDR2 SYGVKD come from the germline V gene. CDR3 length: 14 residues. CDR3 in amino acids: CAISESLVQGLSYF. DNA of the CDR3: TGTGCCATCAGTGAGTCTCTTGTACAGGGCCTCTCGTACTTC.

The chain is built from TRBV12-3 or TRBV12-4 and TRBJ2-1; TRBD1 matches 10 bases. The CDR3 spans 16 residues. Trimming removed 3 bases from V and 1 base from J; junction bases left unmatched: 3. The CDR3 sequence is CASSFGQGVSYNEQFF. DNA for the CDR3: TGTGCCAGCAGTTTCGGACAGGGGGTATCCTACAATGAGCAGTTCTTC.

The CDR3 loop reads CASSQEGQGGTEAFF. In DNA form, the CDR3 reads TGTGCCAGCAGCCAAGAAGGACAGGGGGGCACTGAAGCTTTCTTT. The chain links TRBV4-2 to TRBJ1-1; 10 nucleotides line up with TRBD1. Germline V lookup: CDR1 LGHNA, CDR2 YNFKEQ. The CDR3 totals 15 residues. Trimming took 0 bases from V and 4 from J; bases not matched to a gene: 2.

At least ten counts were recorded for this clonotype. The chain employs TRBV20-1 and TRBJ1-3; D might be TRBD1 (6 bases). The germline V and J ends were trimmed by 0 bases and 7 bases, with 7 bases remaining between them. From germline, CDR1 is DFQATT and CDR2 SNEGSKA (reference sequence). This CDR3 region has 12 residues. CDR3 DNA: TGCAGTGCTAGAGATAGGGGGAACACCATATATTTT. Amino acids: CSARDRGNTIYF.

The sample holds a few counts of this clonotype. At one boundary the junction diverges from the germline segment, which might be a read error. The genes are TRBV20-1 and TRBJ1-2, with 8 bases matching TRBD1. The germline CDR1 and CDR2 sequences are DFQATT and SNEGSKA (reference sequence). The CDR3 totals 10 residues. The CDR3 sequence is CSATQGATFF. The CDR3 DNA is TGCAGTGCGACCCAGGGGGCGACATTCTTC.